The TCR beta chain under discussion was sequenced for a study of blood T cell repertoires in COVID-19. Germline CDR1 MNHNS, CDR2 SASEGT. The CDR3 runs to 15 residues. Trimming shortened V by 1 base and J by 0 bases, and 4 bases separated the two germline ends. Data came from immunoSEQ multiplex PCR; TCRdb stores just in-frame clones and leaves some out. The sample includes 200,000 to 250,000 clones, approximately 81% of them seen just once. The TCR sequence derives from a woman of 80 years or more with acute or convalescent COVID-19. The chain is built from TRBV6-1 and TRBJ2-6; D not certain. Sample: peripheral blood. The CDR3 loop is CASSEGASGANVLTF. CDR3 nucleotides: TGTGCCAGCAGTGAAGGGGCCTCTGGGGCCAACGTCCTGACTTTC.